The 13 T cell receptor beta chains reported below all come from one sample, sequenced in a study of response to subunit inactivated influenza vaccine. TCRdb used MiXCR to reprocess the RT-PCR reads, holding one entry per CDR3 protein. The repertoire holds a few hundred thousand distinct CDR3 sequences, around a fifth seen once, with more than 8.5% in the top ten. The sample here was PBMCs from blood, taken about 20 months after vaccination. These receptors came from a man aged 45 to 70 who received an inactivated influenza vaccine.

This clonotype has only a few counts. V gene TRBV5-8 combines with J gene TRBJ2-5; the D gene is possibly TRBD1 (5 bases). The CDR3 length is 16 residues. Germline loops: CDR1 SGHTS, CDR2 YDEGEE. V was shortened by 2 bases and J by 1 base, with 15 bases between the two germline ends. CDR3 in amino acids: CASSFGAGRPQETQYF. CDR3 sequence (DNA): TGTGCCAGCAGCTTTGGGGCAGGTAGACCCCAAGAGACCCAGTACTTC.

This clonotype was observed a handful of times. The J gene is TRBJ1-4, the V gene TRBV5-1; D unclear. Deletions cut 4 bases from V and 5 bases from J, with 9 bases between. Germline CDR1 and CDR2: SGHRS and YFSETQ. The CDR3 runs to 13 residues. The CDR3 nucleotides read TGCGCCAGCAGCCGAATACAGAATGAAAAACTGTTTTTT. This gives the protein CASSRIQNEKLFF.

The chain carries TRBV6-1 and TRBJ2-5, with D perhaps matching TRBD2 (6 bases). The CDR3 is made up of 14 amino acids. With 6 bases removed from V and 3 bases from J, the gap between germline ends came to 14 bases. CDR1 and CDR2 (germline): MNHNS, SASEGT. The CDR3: CASSPGVTKETQYF. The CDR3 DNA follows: TGTGCCAGCAGCCCGGGGGTCACGAAAGAGACCCAGTACTTC.

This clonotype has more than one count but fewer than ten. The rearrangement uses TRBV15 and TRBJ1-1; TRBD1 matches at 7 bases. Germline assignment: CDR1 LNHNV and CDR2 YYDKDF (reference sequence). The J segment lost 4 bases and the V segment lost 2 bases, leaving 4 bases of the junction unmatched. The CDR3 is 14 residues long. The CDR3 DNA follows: TGTGCCACCAGCAGAAAACAGGGGAGCACTGAAGCTTTCTTT. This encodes CATSRKQGSTEAFF.

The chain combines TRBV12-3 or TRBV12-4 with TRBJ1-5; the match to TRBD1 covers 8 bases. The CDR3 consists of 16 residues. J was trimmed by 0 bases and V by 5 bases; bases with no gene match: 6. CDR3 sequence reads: CASSAQGANSNQPQHF. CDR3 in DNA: TGTGCCAGCAGTGCTCAGGGGGCCAATAGCAATCAGCCCCAGCATTTT.

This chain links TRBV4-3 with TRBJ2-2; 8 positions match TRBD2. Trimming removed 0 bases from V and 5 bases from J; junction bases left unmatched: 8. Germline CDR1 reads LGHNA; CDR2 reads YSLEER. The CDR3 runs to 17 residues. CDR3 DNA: TGCGCCAGCAGCCAAGATCTGGCGGGAGGTCAGACCGGGGAGCTGTTTTTT. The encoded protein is CASSQDLAGGQTGELFF.

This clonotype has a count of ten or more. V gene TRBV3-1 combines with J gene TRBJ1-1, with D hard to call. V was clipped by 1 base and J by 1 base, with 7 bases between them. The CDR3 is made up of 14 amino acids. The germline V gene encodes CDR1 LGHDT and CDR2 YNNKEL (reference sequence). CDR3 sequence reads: CASSQVFTNTEAFF. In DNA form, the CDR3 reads TGTGCCAGCAGCCAAGTATTTACGAACACTGAAGCTTTCTTT.

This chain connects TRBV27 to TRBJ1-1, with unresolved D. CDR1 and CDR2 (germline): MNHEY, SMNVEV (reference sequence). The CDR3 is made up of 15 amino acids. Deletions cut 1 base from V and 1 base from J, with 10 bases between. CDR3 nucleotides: TGTGCCAGCAGTTTATTTTCCGAAAGGAACACTGAAGCTTTCTTT. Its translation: CASSLFSERNTEAFF.

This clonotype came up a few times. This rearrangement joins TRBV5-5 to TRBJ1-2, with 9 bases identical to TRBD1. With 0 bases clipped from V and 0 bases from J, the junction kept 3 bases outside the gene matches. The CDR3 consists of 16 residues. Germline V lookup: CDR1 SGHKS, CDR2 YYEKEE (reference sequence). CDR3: CASSLDRGLSNYGYTF. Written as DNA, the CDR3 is TGTGCCAGCAGCTTGGACAGGGGGCTGTCTAACTATGGCTACACCTTC.

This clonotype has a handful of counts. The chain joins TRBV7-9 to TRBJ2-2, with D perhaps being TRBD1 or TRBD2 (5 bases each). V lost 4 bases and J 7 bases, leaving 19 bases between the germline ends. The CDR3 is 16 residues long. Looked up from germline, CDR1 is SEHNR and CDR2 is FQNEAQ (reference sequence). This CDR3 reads CASSSEVGTEYGELFF. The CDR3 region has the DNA TGTGCCAGCAGCTCTGAGGTGGGGACCGAGTACGGGGAGCTGTTTTTT. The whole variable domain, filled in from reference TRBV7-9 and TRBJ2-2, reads DTGVSQNPRHKITKRGQNVTFRCDPISEHNRLYWYRQTLGQGPEFLTYFQNEAQLEKSRLLSDRFSAERPKGSFSTLEIQRTEQGDSAMYLCASSSEVGTEYGELFFGEGSRLTVL.

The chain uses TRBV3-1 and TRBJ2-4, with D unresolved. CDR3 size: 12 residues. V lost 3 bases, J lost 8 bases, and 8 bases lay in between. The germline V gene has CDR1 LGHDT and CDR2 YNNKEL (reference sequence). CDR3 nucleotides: TGTGCCAGCAGCCATGGTGGCGACATTCAGTACTTC. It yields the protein CASSHGGDIQYF.

The CDR3 loop is CASSMGQGYQPQHF. The CDR3 DNA reads TGTGCCAGCAGCATGGGACAGGGTTATCAGCCCCAGCATTTT. J is TRBJ1-5 and V is TRBV6-2 or TRBV6-3, with 9 bases fitting TRBD1. The CDR3 is 14 residues long. Losses at the gene ends were 6 bases for V and 5 bases for J; bases not matched to a gene: 5. The V gene's germline CDR1 is MNHEY and CDR2 SVGEGT.

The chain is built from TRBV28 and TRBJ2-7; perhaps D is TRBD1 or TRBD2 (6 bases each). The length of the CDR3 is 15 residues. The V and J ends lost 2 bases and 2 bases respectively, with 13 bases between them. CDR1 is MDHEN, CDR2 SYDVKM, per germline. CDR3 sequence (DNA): TGTGCCAGCAGTTTAGTACGGGGGCGCCCCTACGAGCAGTACTTC. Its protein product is CASSLVRGRPYEQYF.